This TCR beta chain was identified in a study of cytomegalovirus exposure and HLA in healthy donors. Study-level results: A prior analysis recorded that most TCR beta V segments were productive about 87% or about 30% of the time.

This CDR3 has 16 amino acids. V dropped 0 bases and J dropped 8; count of bases not matched to a gene: 8. Germline V gene lookup returns CDR1 LGHNA and CDR2 YNFKEQ. Concerning this clone: What it binds is unknown.

PCR employed 60 Vbeta and 13 Jbeta primers. Sequencing used immunoSEQ multiplex PCR; TCRdb keeps in-frame clones, though not all of them. In the table there are under 200,000 clones, around 72% of which are singletons. This TCR came from a woman aged 45-60 years in good health and CMV-seropositive. The genes are TRBV4-2 and TRBJ2-1, with 9 bases lining up with TRBD2. Sequencing input: PBMCs. The CDR3 sequence: CASSQELAGIAHEQFF. The CDR3 DNA is TGTGCCAGCAGCCAAGAGCTAGCGGGGATAGCCCATGAGCAGTTCTTC.